This entry lists 22 T cell receptor beta chains sequenced from one sample in a study of OX40 agonist ivuxolimab in advanced cancers. Profiling relied on immunoSEQ multiplex PCR, and the TCRdb table lists in-frame clones only, not all of them. The sample contains 45,000 to 60,000 clones, roughly 90% of which appear only once. The sequenced sample was CD4+ or CD8+ T cells sorted from blood, obtained in a trial of the OX40 agonist ivuxolimab. These receptors came from an adult with an advanced solid tumor such as melanoma, head and neck, liver or kidney cancer.

This chain connects TRBV4-3 to TRBJ2-2; possibly TRBD1 for D (6 bases). Germline V CDR1 and CDR2: LGHNA, YSLEER. The CDR3 is made up of 15 amino acids. The V end lost 4 bases, the J end lost 4 bases, and 13 bases lay between the germline ends. The CDR3 DNA is TGCGCCAGCAGCCGCTGGACAGCCTCCACCGGGGAGCTGTTTTTT. Protein sequence: CASSRWTASTGELFF.

V and J are TRBV9 and TRBJ1-1, with D possibly being TRBD1 (6 bases). The germline gives CDR1 SGDLS, CDR2 YYNGEE. V gave up 3 bases and J gave up 10 bases, with 13 bases separating them. This CDR3 comprises 12 residues. Written as DNA, the CDR3 is TGTGCCAGCAGCGAGACACAGGGTCGAGCTTTCTTT. As protein: CASSETQGRAFF.

The chain joins TRBV2 to TRBJ2-6, with TRBD1 as a possible D gene (6 bases). There are 15 residues in the CDR3. V was clipped by 5 bases and J by 1 base, with 9 bases between them. CDR1 and CDR2 (germline): SNHLY, FYNNEI. The CDR3 nucleotides are TGTGCCAGCAGTCGAACAGGGTCTGGGGCCAACGTCCTGACTTTC. It translates to CASSRTGSGANVLTF.

The chain links TRBV27 to TRBJ1-6; D gene ambiguous. CDR1 is MNHEY, CDR2 SMNVEV, per germline (reference sequence). V lost 6 bases and J 7 bases, leaving 10 bases between the germline ends. The CDR3 extends over 13 amino acids. The CDR3 nucleotides read TGTGCCAGCAGATTAAACAGAAATTCACCCCTCCACTTT. As protein: CASRLNRNSPLHF.

The chain has TRBV7-9 and TRBJ2-5, with a possible D match to TRBD1 (8 bases). Germline V CDR1 and CDR2: SEHNR, FQNEAQ (reference sequence). This CDR3 comprises 16 residues. Trimming cost V 1 base and J 5 bases, with 17 bases left between them. DNA of the CDR3: TGTGCCAGCAGCTTAGTTGGAACAGGGGGAGGGGAGACCCAGTACTTC. This gives the protein CASSLVGTGGGETQYF.

The CDR3 is CASSFRTSGSTGELFF. The CDR3 DNA reads TGTGCCAGCAGTTTCCGGACTAGCGGGAGTACCGGGGAGCTGTTTTTT. This chain connects TRBV28 to TRBJ2-2, with 13 bases aligning to TRBD2. CDR3 size: 16 residues. V gave up 3 bases and J gave up 5 bases; unmatched junction bases: 3. Looked up from germline, CDR1 is MDHEN and CDR2 is SYDVKM.

Turning to this clone: Germline is not matched at one junction end, which may reflect a read error. This CDR3 is also generated by other DNA sequences in the sample. The V call is TRBV6-6, the J call TRBJ1-1; TRBD1 matches 7 bases. CDR1 and CDR2 from the germline V gene are MNHNY and SVGAGI (reference sequence). The CDR3 has 15 amino acids. CDR3 region: CASSLDRLMNTEAFF. CDR3 in DNA: TGCGCCAGCAGTTTGGACAGGCTCATGAACACTGAAGCTTTCTTT.

The V and J genes are TRBV4-1 and TRBJ2-1; 10 bases line up with TRBD1. After removal of 4 bases from V and 6 bases from J, the junction contained 6 bases not matched to a gene. Germline V lookup: CDR1 MGHRA, CDR2 YSYEKL. There are 15 residues in the CDR3. The CDR3 bases are TGCGCCAGCAGCCGCGGGACAGGGGCTAGCAATGAGCAGTTCTTC. Its protein product is CASSRGTGASNEQFF.

The chain joins TRBV2 to TRBJ2-7; D unclear. CDR3 size: 16 residues. Germline loops: CDR1 SNHLY, CDR2 FYNNEI. V gave up 4 bases and J gave up 3 bases, with 19 bases separating them. The chain's CDR3 is CASSVPLGKDVYEQYF. CDR3 nucleotides: TGTGCCAGCAGTGTCCCATTGGGAAAGGACGTCTACGAGCAGTACTTC.

This chain links TRBV5-4 with TRBJ2-1; 8 bases match TRBD2. Losses at the gene ends were 2 bases for V and 5 bases for J; bases not matched to a gene: 3. Per germline, CDR1 SGHNT and CDR2 YYREEE (reference sequence). The CDR3 sequence is 14 residues long. The CDR3 loop is CASSFAGGNNEQFF. CDR3 bases: TGTGCCAGCAGCTTTGCGGGAGGTAACAATGAGCAGTTCTTC. The complete variable domain, with remaining parts taken from reference TRBV5-4 and TRBJ2-1, reads ETGVTQSPTHLIKTRGQQVTLRCSSQSGHNTVSWYQQALGQGPQFIFQYYREEENGRGNFPPRFSGLQFPNYSSELNVNALELDDSALYLCASSFAGGNNEQFFGPGTRLTVL.

This chain joins TRBV5-6 and TRBJ2-5; D is unresolved. With 1 base removed from V and 5 bases from J, the gap between germline ends came to 6 bases. Germline-derived CDR1 and CDR2 are SGHDT and YYEEEE. This CDR3 is 12 amino acids long. The CDR3 loop reads CASSLYRETQYF. DNA of the CDR3: TGTGCCAGCAGCTTGTATAGGGAGACCCAGTACTTC.

This rearrangement joins TRBV4-3 to TRBJ2-4; TRBD1 agrees at 8 bases. J lost 0 bases, V lost 4 bases, and 20 bases had no gene match. This CDR3 is built from 21 residues. Germline CDR1 LGHNA, CDR2 YSLEER. The CDR3 region has the DNA TGCGCCAGCAGCCGTAACCAACCTCAGCCAGGGGGCGCGTCAGCCAAAAACATTCAGTACTTC. Protein product: CASSRNQPQPGGASAKNIQYF.

This chain joins TRBV30 and TRBJ2-1; TRBD2 matches at 10 bases. CDR1 GTSNPN and CDR2 SVGIG come from the germline V gene (reference sequence). The CDR3 loop spans 14 amino acids. Trimming at V came to 3 bases and at J to 6 bases, leaving 5 bases not matched to a gene. The CDR3 here is CAWRGTSEGNEQFF. In DNA, the CDR3 is TGTGCCTGGAGGGGGACTAGCGAGGGCAATGAGCAGTTCTTC.

The chain couples TRBV6-1 to TRBJ2-7; no reliable D call. Germline V gives CDR1 MNHNS, CDR2 SASEGT. Trimming removed 0 bases at V and 4 bases at J, with 16 bases between. This CDR3 comprises 16 residues. The CDR3 sequence is CASSEAERPVEYEQYF. The CDR3 coding sequence is TGTGCCAGCAGTGAAGCGGAGCGCCCAGTAGAATACGAGCAGTACTTC.

This clone has only a few counts. The V and J genes are TRBV19 and TRBJ1-1; 7 nucleotides line up with TRBD1. The V and J ends lost 4 bases and 4 bases, in that order; junction bases with no gene match: 3. This CDR3 contains 13 residues. Looked up from germline, CDR1 is LNHDA and CDR2 is SQIVND (reference sequence). The CDR3 sequence: CASSNRGFTEAFF. The CDR3 DNA is TGTGCCAGTAGTAACAGGGGTTTCACTGAAGCTTTCTTT.

In nucleotides, the CDR3 is TGTGCCAGCAGCACCCCCAGCCGACAGCACTATGGCTACACCTTC. It codes for CASSTPSRQHYGYTF. V and J are TRBV28 and TRBJ1-2, with TRBD1 as a possible D gene (5 bases). Trimming cost V 6 bases and J 3 bases, with 17 bases left between them. The CDR3 consists of 15 residues. The germline V gene has CDR1 MDHEN and CDR2 SYDVKM.

The V call is TRBV9, the J call TRBJ2-7; TRBD1 matches 7 bases. Germline-derived CDR1 and CDR2 are SGDLS and YYNGEE. The J segment lost 6 bases and the V segment lost 4 bases, leaving 4 bases of the junction unmatched. The CDR3 extends over 12 amino acids. CDR3 sequence: CASSRDRGEQYF. The CDR3 bases are TGTGCCAGCAGCCGGGACAGAGGCGAGCAGTACTTC.

This chain links TRBV7-2 with TRBJ1-5; D may be TRBD1 (5 bases). The germline CDR1 and CDR2 sequences are SGHTA and FQGNSA. The CDR3 is 15 amino acids. Trimming pared 4 bases from V and 0 bases from J, leaving 10 bases between. As DNA, the CDR3 is TGTGCCAGCAGCTCCCTCAGGGTTAGCAATCAGCCCCAGCATTTT. It specifies CASSSLRVSNQPQHF.

The V gene is TRBV25-1, the J gene TRBJ2-5; D possibly corresponds to TRBD2 (6 bases). The V end was cut by 1 base, the J end by 5 bases, with 14 bases between. The CDR3 contains 15 residues. The germline V gene encodes CDR1 MGHDK and CDR2 SYGVNS. CDR3 protein: CASSEFRGFLETQYF. The CDR3 region has the DNA TGTGCCAGCAGTGAATTTCGGGGGTTTTTGGAGACCCAGTACTTC.

To note about this clone: One end of the junction does not line up with germline, which may come from a read error. This rearrangement joins TRBV9 to TRBJ1-2; D is ambiguous. Germline CDR1 and CDR2: SGDLS and YYNGEE. This CDR3 has 14 amino acids. In DNA, the CDR3 is TGTGCCAGCAGCATCGAAGACTCGAGTATTGGCAACACCTTC. Translation: CASSIEDSSIGNTF.

The CDR3 region has the DNA TGTGCCATCATGGGGACTAGCGGGAGGGTCAACGAGCAGTACTTC. Protein product: CAIMGTSGRVNEQYF. The genes are TRBV10-3 and TRBJ2-7, with TRBD2 matching over 16 bases. This CDR3 is 15 amino acids long. Germline assignment: CDR1 ENHRY and CDR2 SYGVKD. Trimming cost V 7 bases and J 5 bases; bases outside gene matches: 5.

The rearrangement uses TRBV6-1 and TRBJ1-3; D is ambiguous. V shed 2 bases and J shed 4 bases, with 15 bases lying between them. Looked up from germline, CDR1 is MNHNS and CDR2 is SASEGT. This CDR3 has 16 residues. The chain's CDR3 is CASSEKSPMDGNTIYF. The CDR3 DNA follows: TGTGCCAGCAGTGAAAAGAGCCCAATGGACGGAAACACCATATATTTT.